Each of the 13 T cell receptor beta chains below was sequenced from the same sample in a study of blood T cell repertoires in COVID-19. Using immunoSEQ multiplex PCR, the repertoire was profiled, and TCRdb retains in-frame clones only, with some absent. The sample shows around 230,000 clones, approximately 88% of them seen only once. The sample consisted of peripheral blood. The receptor set was obtained from a man in his forties with acute or convalescent COVID-19.

This clone was observed once. The sample contains more than one DNA sequence encoding this CDR3. The chain combines TRBV12-5 with TRBJ1-5, with 7 nucleotides matching TRBD1. Germline assignment: CDR1 LGHNT and CDR2 FRNRAP. V lost 1 base to trimming and J lost 4 bases; unmatched junction nucleotides: 1. The CDR3 totals 14 residues. CDR3 residues: CASGLGQGNQPQHF. CDR3 nucleotides: TGTGCTAGTGGTTTGGGACAGGGAAATCAGCCCCAGCATTTT.

The chain uses TRBV29-1 and TRBJ2-5; possible D gene TRBD2, 6 bases. Germline V gene sequence: CDR1 SQVTM, CDR2 ANQGSEA. Trimming took off 4 bases at V and 5 bases at J, with 17 bases between the two ends. This CDR3 has 14 residues. The CDR3 DNA reads TGCAGCGTTGGGGCTGGACCCGCGGGGGAGACCCAGTACTTC. Translation gives CSVGAGPAGETQYF. The variable domain in full, with the rest retrieved from reference TRBV29-1 and TRBJ2-5, is SAVISQKPSRDICQRGTSLTIQCQVDSQVTMMFWYRQQPGQSLTLIATANQGSEATYESGFVIDKFPISRPNLTFSTLTVSNMSPEDSSIYLCSVGAGPAGETQYFGPGTRLLVL.

The chain carries TRBV5-8 and TRBJ1-1; no clear D. Trimming took 4 bases from V and 4 from J, leaving 8 bases between them. The CDR3 runs 12 residues. Germline V gene data show CDR1 as SGHTS and CDR2 as YDEGEE. The CDR3 reads CASSRGGTEAFF. The CDR3 bases are TGTGCCAGCAGCCGCGGTGGCACTGAAGCTTTCTTT.

The V call is TRBV7-6, the J call TRBJ1-4; tentative D call: TRBD1 (6 bases). CDR3 size: 15 residues. Germline values: CDR1 SGHVS, CDR2 FNYEAQ. V was cut by 1 base and J by 5 bases, with 11 bases left in between. The CDR3 reads CASSLVAGVNEKLFF. CDR3 nucleotide sequence: TGTGCCAGCAGCTTAGTGGCAGGGGTAAATGAAAAACTGTTTTTT.

The chain carries TRBV30 and TRBJ2-7; a possible D gene is TRBD2 (6 bases). Germline V gives CDR1 GTSNPN, CDR2 SVGIG (reference sequence). V lost 0 bases, J lost 3 bases, and 12 bases lay in between. The CDR3 loop spans 14 amino acids. CDR3 nucleotides: TGTGCCTGGAGTGTACCTAGCGAGAACTACGAGCAGTACTTC. It encodes CAWSVPSENYEQYF.

The rearrangement links TRBV7-8 to TRBJ1-3; possibly TRBD1 for D (5 bases). CDR1 SGHVS and CDR2 FQNEAQ come from the germline V gene. This CDR3 region has 16 residues. Trimming stripped 5 bases from V and 0 bases from J, with 14 bases between. CDR3 sequence: CASSKTVLSSGNTIYF. CDR3 nucleotide sequence: TGTGCCAGCAGCAAGACAGTACTATCCTCTGGAAACACCATATATTTT.

The chain employs TRBV6-5 and TRBJ1-1; the match to TRBD1 covers 7 bases. CDR3 length: 14 residues. The V gene's germline CDR1 is MNHEY and CDR2 SVGAGI. Germline trimming cut 2 bases from V and 5 bases from J; bases unmatched to any gene: 5. The CDR3 DNA reads as TGTGCCAGCAGTTACGACAGGGAAGGAACTGAAGCTTTCTTT. Encoded protein: CASSYDREGTEAFF.

This chain uses TRBV13 with TRBJ1-1; 9 nucleotides agree with TRBD1. The CDR3 loop spans 14 amino acids. The J segment lost 6 bases and the V segment lost 5 bases, leaving 7 bases of the junction unmatched. In germline, CDR1 is PRHDT, CDR2 FYEKMQ (reference sequence). The CDR3 DNA reads as TGTGCCAGCAGCAGCCGGGACAGGGCGGCTGAAGCTTTCTTT. Its protein product is CASSSRDRAAEAFF.

The chain is built from TRBV28 and TRBJ1-2; maybe TRBD1 (5 bases). The CDR3 extends over 14 amino acids. Deletions cut 8 bases from V and 4 bases from J, with 17 bases between. Germline lookup yields CDR1 MDHEN and CDR2 SYDVKM. The DNA of the CDR3 is TGTGCCAGCTCACCCGGCGGGGACTCCTATGGCTACACCTTC. As protein: CASSPGGDSYGYTF.

The chain carries TRBV7-9 and TRBJ1-1, with unresolved D. The germline V gene has CDR1 SEHNR and CDR2 FQNEAQ (reference sequence). V lost 8 bases to trimming and J lost 7 bases, with 8 bases between them. The CDR3 sequence is 10 residues long. The CDR3 region is CASLDVEAFF. Written as DNA, the CDR3 is TGTGCCAGCCTAGACGTTGAAGCTTTCTTT.

The rearrangement joins TRBV5-1 to TRBJ2-1; D is undetermined. The V end lost 0 bases, the J end lost 5 bases, and 18 bases lay between the germline ends. This CDR3 spans 17 amino acids. From germline, CDR1 is SGHRS and CDR2 YFSETQ. The CDR3 reads CASSLASTAGLDNEQFF. CDR3 in DNA: TGCGCCAGCAGCTTGGCGTCTACCGCCGGGTTGGACAATGAGCAGTTCTTC.

The V and J genes are TRBV7-7 and TRBJ2-2; 11 nucleotides agree with TRBD1. J gave up 7 bases and V 6 bases, and 7 bases lay outside the gene matches. The CDR3 runs to 15 residues. Germline CDR1 reads SSHAT; CDR2 reads FNYEAQ (reference sequence). CDR3 DNA: TGTGCCAGCAGTTTGGGGACAGGGGGAGACGGGGAGCTGTTTTTT. Amino acids: CASSLGTGGDGELFF.

The chain combines TRBV5-4 with TRBJ2-1, with 9 bases identical to TRBD1. This CDR3 contains 16 residues. Per the germline V gene, CDR1 is SGHNT and CDR2 is YYREEE (reference sequence). With 2 bases clipped from V and 4 bases from J, the junction kept 7 bases outside the gene matches. CDR3 bases: TGTGCCAGCAGCTTACACAGGGGGCGGGGGTACAATGAGCAGTTCTTC. This encodes CASSLHRGRGYNEQFF.